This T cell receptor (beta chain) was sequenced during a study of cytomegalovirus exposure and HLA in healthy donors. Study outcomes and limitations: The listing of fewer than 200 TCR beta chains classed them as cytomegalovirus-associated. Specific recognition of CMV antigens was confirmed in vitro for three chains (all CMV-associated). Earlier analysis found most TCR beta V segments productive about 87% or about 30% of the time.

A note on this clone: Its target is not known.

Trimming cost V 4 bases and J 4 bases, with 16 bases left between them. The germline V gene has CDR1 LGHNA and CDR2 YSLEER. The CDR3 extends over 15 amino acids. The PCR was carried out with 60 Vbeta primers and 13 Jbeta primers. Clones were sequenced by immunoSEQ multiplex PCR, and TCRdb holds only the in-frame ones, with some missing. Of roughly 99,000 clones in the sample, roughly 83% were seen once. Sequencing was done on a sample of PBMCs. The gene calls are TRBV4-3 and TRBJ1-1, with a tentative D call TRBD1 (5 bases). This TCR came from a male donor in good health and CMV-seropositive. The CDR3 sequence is CASSRNFQGGTEAFF. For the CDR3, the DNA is TGCGCCAGCAGCCGAAACTTCCAGGGTGGCACTGAAGCTTTCTTT.